Sequencing of this T cell receptor (beta chain) was carried out in a study of blood T cell repertoires in COVID-19. Which cohort a participant joined came from the clinical history participants gave. Produced via immunoSEQ multiplex PCR; TCRdb's table is partial and in-frame only. The sample lists approximately 270,000 clones; around 89% were seen once. The CDR3 has 16 amino acids. Germline V gives CDR1 SEHNR, CDR2 FQNEAQ (reference sequence). J lost 4 bases, V lost 5 bases, and 12 bases had no gene match. This clone was seen a few times. The sample comprised PBMCs or T cells enriched from blood (not recorded which). This clonotype was obtained from a woman in her twenties or thirties with acute COVID-19. The chain carries TRBV7-9 and TRBJ2-7; TRBD1 aligns across 9 bases. Here the CDR3 reads CASSPLPGTGTYEQYF. As DNA, the CDR3 is TGTGCCAGCAGCCCACTGCCCGGGACAGGGACTTACGAGCAGTACTTC. Full variable domain (outside the CDR3, taken from reference TRBV7-9 and TRBJ2-7): DTGVSQNPRHKITKRGQNVTFRCDPISEHNRLYWYRQTLGQGPEFLTYFQNEAQLEKSRLLSDRFSAERPKGSFSTLEIQRTEQGDSAMYLCASSPLPGTGTYEQYFGPGTRLTVT.